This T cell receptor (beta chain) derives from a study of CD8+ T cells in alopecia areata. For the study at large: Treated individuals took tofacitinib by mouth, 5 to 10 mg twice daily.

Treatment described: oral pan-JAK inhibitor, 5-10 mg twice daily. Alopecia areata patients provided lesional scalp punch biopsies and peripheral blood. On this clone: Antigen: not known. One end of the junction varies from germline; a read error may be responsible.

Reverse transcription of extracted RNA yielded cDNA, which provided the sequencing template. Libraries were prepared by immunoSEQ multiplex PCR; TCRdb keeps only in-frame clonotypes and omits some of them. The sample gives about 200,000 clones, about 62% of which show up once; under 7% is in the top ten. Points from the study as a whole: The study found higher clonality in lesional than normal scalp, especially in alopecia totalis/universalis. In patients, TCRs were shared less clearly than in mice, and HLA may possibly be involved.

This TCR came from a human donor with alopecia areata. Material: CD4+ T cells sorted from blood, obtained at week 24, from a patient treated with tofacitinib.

The DNA for the CDR3 is TGTGCCAGCAGGGAAGCTCAGGGGGGCGAGGGCTACACCTTC. Translation gives CASREAQGGEGYTF. This rearrangement joins TRBV2 to TRBJ1-2, with 7 bases fitting TRBD1. Germline V gives CDR1 SNHLY, CDR2 FYNNEI. This CDR3 spans 14 amino acids.